Listed here are 14 T cell receptor beta chains from one sample, sequenced in a study of cytomegalovirus exposure and HLA in healthy donors. Primers included in the PCR were 60 Vbeta and 13 Jbeta primers. TCRdb's copy holds only in-frame clones and misses some; the assay was immunoSEQ multiplex PCR. This table has 95,000 to 150,000 clones, around 78% appearing once. The sequenced sample consisted of PBMCs. The receptors derive from a man between 60 and 70 years old in good health and CMV-seropositive.

As for this clone: Other DNA sequences in this specimen translate into the identical CDR3. The J gene is TRBJ1-2, the V gene TRBV5-1; D remains unclear. Trimming took 4 bases from V and 1 from J, leaving 8 bases between them. This CDR3 has 13 amino acids. From germline, CDR1 is SGHRS and CDR2 YFSETQ. CDR3 loop: CASSPPGNYGYTF. The CDR3 DNA reads TGCGCCAGCAGCCCCCCCGGTAACTATGGCTACACCTTC.

The gene calls are TRBV18 and TRBJ1-4; 9 nucleotides line up with TRBD1. This CDR3 contains 14 residues. With V trimmed by 3 bases and J by 7 bases, 3 bases remained unmatched. Germline CDR1 is KGHSH and CDR2 is LQKENI. Here the CDR3 reads CASSPGTGSEKLFF. As DNA, the CDR3 is TGTGCCAGCTCACCGGGGACAGGGTCTGAAAAACTGTTTTTT.

The V call is TRBV19, the J call TRBJ1-4; 9 bases are a match to TRBD1. CDR1 is LNHDA and CDR2 is SQIVND in the germline V gene (reference sequence). The V gene end was trimmed by 4 bases and the J gene end by 8 bases; junction bases not matched to a gene: 8. The CDR3 contains 15 residues. The CDR3 loop reads CASSTTGGLQEKLFF. CDR3 DNA: TGTGCCAGTAGTACAACAGGGGGCCTGCAGGAAAAACTGTTTTTT.

The genes are TRBV2 and TRBJ2-3; 9 bases line up with TRBD2. The germline V gene encodes CDR1 SNHLY and CDR2 FYNNEI. V shed 6 bases and J 4 bases; nucleotides not matched to a gene: 5. CDR3 length: 14 residues. CDR3 bases: TGTGCCAGCAGCGGGGGACTAGCCCCAGATACGCAGTATTTT. This encodes CASSGGLAPDTQYF.

This chain joins TRBV15 and TRBJ1-2; maybe TRBD1 (6 bases). The CDR3 covers 14 residues. Looked up from germline, CDR1 is LNHNV and CDR2 is YYDKDF (reference sequence). V lost 5 bases to trimming and J lost 3 bases, with 13 bases between them. The CDR3 DNA sequence: TGTGCCACCAGCGGGGACAAAACTGACTATGGCTACACCTTC. Its protein is CATSGDKTDYGYTF.

This clone turned up a few times. CDR3 sequence reads: CASSDPSVETQYF. Written as DNA, the CDR3 is TGTGCCAGCAGTGACCCTAGCGTAGAGACCCAGTACTTC. The chain is built from TRBV6-1 and TRBJ2-5, with a tentative D call TRBD2 (6 bases). V was trimmed by 3 bases and J by 4 bases, leaving 9 bases between them. Germline CDR1 is MNHNS and CDR2 is SASEGT. This CDR3 has 13 residues.

The rearrangement joins TRBV1 to TRBJ2-3; no DNA check was done on the table's D call, TRBD2. TRBV1 is an annotated pseudogene. The CDR3 runs to 17 residues. The CDR3: CTSSHIKRGPRTDTQYF. As DNA, the CDR3 is TGCACCAGCAGCCACATAAAGCGCGGGCCCCGCACAGATACGCAGTATTTT.

The chain uses TRBV4-1 and TRBJ1-2; D perhaps matches TRBD1 (5 bases). The length of the CDR3 is 14 residues. The germline gives CDR1 MGHRA, CDR2 YSYEKL. V was pared by 3 bases and J by 8 bases, with 16 bases between. The CDR3: CASSHRAFEGGYTF. CDR3 in DNA: TGCGCCAGCAGCCACAGGGCCTTTGAAGGGGGCTACACCTTC.

This chain connects TRBV19 to TRBJ2-6; tentatively, D is TRBD1 (5 bases). The CDR3 sequence is 16 residues long. Trimming pared 7 bases from V and 3 bases from J, leaving 16 bases between. The germline CDR1 and CDR2 sequences are LNHDA and SQIVND (reference sequence). CDR3 sequence reads: CASTREHIDGANVLTF. CDR3 DNA sequence: TGTGCCAGTACCAGGGAACATATAGATGGGGCCAACGTCCTGACTTTC.

The genes are TRBV20-1 and TRBJ2-5; D gene uncertain. V gave up 4 bases and J gave up 5 bases, with 8 bases separating them. Germline CDR1 and CDR2: DFQATT and SNEGSKA (reference sequence). The CDR3 extends over 11 amino acids. CDR3 loop: CSATARETQYF. As DNA, the CDR3 is TGCAGTGCTACAGCGCGCGAGACCCAGTACTTC.

The table lists this clone with a count of one. The V call is TRBV2, the J call TRBJ2-7; D perhaps matches TRBD2 (6 bases). The CDR3 length is 15 residues. V was clipped by 0 bases and J by 3 bases, with 12 bases between them. Germline loops: CDR1 SNHLY, CDR2 FYNNEI. The DNA for the CDR3 is TGTGCCAGCAGTGAAGCGGTGAGACTAGTCTACGAGCAGTACTTC. Protein: CASSEAVRLVYEQYF.

This chain uses TRBV19 with TRBJ2-3; tentative D call: TRBD2 (6 bases). The CDR3 runs 17 residues. Per the germline V gene, CDR1 is LNHDA and CDR2 is SQIVND (reference sequence). The V and J ends lost 3 bases and 5 bases respectively, with 21 bases between them. The DNA of the CDR3 is TGTGCCAGTAGTATGTTTGTGGCGGCTAGCGAGTTAGATACGCAGTATTTT. Translation gives CASSMFVAASELDTQYF.

The chain recombines TRBV5-4 with TRBJ1-2; a possible D gene is TRBD1 (5 bases). The CDR3 loop spans 13 amino acids. In germline, CDR1 is SGHNT, CDR2 YYREEE (reference sequence). Trimming removed 0 bases from V and 5 bases from J, with 8 bases in between. CDR3 sequence (DNA): TGTGCCAGCAGCTTGGGGGGGACTTATGGCTACACCTTC. Amino acid sequence: CASSLGGTYGYTF.

The chain couples TRBV7-8 to TRBJ2-5; 7 bases map to TRBD2. Germline V gives CDR1 SGHVS, CDR2 FQNEAQ. V shed 5 bases and J 5 bases; nucleotides not matched to a gene: 8. The CDR3 has 14 amino acids. CDR3 protein: CASSQGLGYETQYF. The CDR3, as DNA: TGTGCCAGCAGCCAAGGACTAGGGTACGAGACCCAGTACTTC. The full variable domain, completed using reference TRBV7-8 and TRBJ2-5, is GAGVSQSPRYKVAKRGQDVALRCDPISGHVSLFWYQQALGQGPEFLTYFQNEAQLDKSGLPSDRFFAERPEGSVSTLKIQRTQQEDSAVYLCASSQGLGYETQYFGPGTRLLVL.